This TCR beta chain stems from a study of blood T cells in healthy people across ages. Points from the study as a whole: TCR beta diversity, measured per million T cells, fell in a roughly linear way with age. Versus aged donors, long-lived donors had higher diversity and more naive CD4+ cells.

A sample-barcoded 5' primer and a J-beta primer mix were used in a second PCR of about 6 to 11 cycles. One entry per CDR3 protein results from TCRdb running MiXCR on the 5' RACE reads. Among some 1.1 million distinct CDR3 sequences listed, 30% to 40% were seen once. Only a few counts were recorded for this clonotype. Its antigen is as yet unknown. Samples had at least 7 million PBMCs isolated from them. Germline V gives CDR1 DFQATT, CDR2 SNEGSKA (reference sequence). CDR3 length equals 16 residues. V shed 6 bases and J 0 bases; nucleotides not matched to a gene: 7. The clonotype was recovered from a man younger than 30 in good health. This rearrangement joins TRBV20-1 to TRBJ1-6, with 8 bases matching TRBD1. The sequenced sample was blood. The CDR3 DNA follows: TGCAGTGCGACCGACAGGGGACGCTCCTATAATTCACCCCTCCACTTT. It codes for CSATDRGRSYNSPLHF.